This T cell receptor beta chain was obtained from a study of regulatory T cells in long-lasting Graves disease. Germline CDR1 SGHNT, CDR2 YYREEE (reference sequence). The CDR3 spans 14 residues. The V and J ends lost 4 bases and 3 bases respectively, with 13 bases between them. Construction of TCR beta libraries relied on iRepertoire HTBI primers and on Arm-PCR targeting CDR3 regions. In the original analysis: The study identified about 60 TRBV and about 14 TRBJ segments across samples. MiXCR, applied by TCRdb to the multiplex PCR reads, yields one record per CDR3 protein. The V and J calls and clone size come from TCRdb's table, not from the authors' own analysis. The sample includes about 430,000 distinct CDR3 sequences, 15% of them seen just once. Indicated time point: newly diagnosed GD, antithyroid drugs for less than 3 months. The authors made the TCR library using RNA they extracted from PBMCs. The authors drew patients from an endocrinology department in Xi'an, China.

The same sample was also studied in work on T cells in Graves' hyperthyroidism and ophthalmopathy. That paper adds: Progression to ophthalmopathy was predicted a median of about six months early.

This specimen was peripheral blood mononuclear cells (PBMCs), taken at new diagnosis, from a patient treated with antithyroid drugs. The clonotype originates from a woman in her thirties or forties with Graves disease. The V gene is TRBV5-4, the J gene TRBJ2-5; D remains unclear. CDR3 loop: CASSHQSYEETQYF. The CDR3 DNA is TGTGCCAGCAGCCATCAGAGCTACGAAGAGACCCAGTACTTC.